This TCR beta chain emerged from a study of tissue T cells after allogeneic stem cell transplantation. Notes on this clone: Mouse names are used for the genes. The read terminates 1 residue before the CDR3 end, so the remaining end is supplied by the germline J gene.

The CDR3 spans 13 residues. V shed 5 bases, J shed 10 bases, and the junction held 4 bases outside the gene matches. Germline V lookup: CDR1 SNHLY, CDR2 FYNGKV (reference sequence). Generated by immunoSEQ multiplex PCR, the TCRdb table keeps only in-frame clones and is missing some. The data show about 5,000 clones, with under 55% seen just once and under 13% held by the top ten. Sample time point: mouse harvest day 7 after allogeneic transplant. The graft held 10^6 splenic CD5+ T cells and 10^7 T-cell-depleted bone marrow cells. The chain has TRBV3 and TRBJ2-3; 12 nucleotides agree with TRBD1. The origin of this receptor is a female BALB/c mouse given C57BL/6 T cells with graft-versus-host disease after an allogeneic hematopoietic cell transplant. Sequenced input: gut tissue. The covered CDR3 bases are TGTGCCAGCAGCCTCCGGGACAGGGGGCCGCTGTAT. It specifies CASSLRDRGPLY. The CDR3 as a whole reads CASSLRDRGPLYF.